This TCR beta chain was sequenced for a study of T cell changes during pregnancy in multiple sclerosis. TCRdb's copy holds only in-frame clones and misses some; the assay was immunoSEQ multiplex PCR. The table records more than 45,000 clones, around 93% of them present only once. Germline V lookup: CDR1 LGHNA, CDR2 YSLEER. V was trimmed by 0 bases and J by 0 bases, leaving 6 bases between them. The CDR3 length is 15 residues. The TCR originated in a female donor with multiple sclerosis, enrolled in a pregnancy study. The chain carries TRBV4-3 and TRBJ2-1; D call uncertain. Specimen: CD4+ T cells from peripheral blood mononuclear cells, collected after pregnancy. Here the CDR3 reads CASSQESSSYNEQFF. The CDR3 DNA follows: TGCGCCAGCAGCCAAGAGTCTAGCTCCTACAATGAGCAGTTCTTC.